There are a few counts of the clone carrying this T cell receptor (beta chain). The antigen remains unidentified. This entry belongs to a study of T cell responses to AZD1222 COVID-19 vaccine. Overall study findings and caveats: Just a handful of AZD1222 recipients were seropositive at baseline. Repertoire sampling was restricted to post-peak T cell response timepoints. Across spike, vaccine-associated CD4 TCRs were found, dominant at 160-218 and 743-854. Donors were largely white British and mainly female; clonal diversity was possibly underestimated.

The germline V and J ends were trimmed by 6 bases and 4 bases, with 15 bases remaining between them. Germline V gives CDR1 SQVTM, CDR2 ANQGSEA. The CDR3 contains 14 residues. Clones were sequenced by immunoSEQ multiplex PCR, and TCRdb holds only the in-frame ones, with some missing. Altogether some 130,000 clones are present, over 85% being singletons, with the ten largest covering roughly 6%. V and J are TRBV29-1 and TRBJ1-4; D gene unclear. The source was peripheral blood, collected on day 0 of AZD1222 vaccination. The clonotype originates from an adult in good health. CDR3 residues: CSVKPTTGNEKLFF. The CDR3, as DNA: TGCAGCGTCAAACCAACTACGGGTAATGAAAAACTGTTTTTT.